The clone carrying this T cell receptor beta chain was recorded once. Its antigen is still unknown. The sample belongs to a study of OX40 agonist ivuxolimab in advanced cancers. Study-level findings and limits: No determination was made of the antigen specificity of the expanded peripheral T cells.

Trimming removed 6 bases at V and 3 bases at J, with 11 bases between. CDR3 size: 13 residues. Looked up from germline, CDR1 is SGHKS and CDR2 is YYEKEE (reference sequence). Method: immunoSEQ multiplex PCR; TCRdb's copy keeps in-frame clones and lacks some. The table records tens of thousands of clones, about 90% of them present only once. The clonotype comes from an adult with an advanced solid tumor such as melanoma, head and neck, liver or kidney cancer. The material sequenced was CD4+ or CD8+ T cells sorted from blood, taken in a trial of the OX40 agonist ivuxolimab. The chain has TRBV5-5 and TRBJ2-3, with TRBD1 as a possible D gene (6 bases). In DNA, the CDR3 is TGTGCCAGCATGGACAGACTTACAGATACGCAGTATTTT. Protein sequence: CASMDRLTDTQYF.